This T cell receptor beta chain came from a study of tumour-infiltrating T cells in Burkitt lymphoma. Across the study: Productive clonality predicted overall and progression-free survival.

TCRdb's table, derived via immunoSEQ multiplex PCR, lists solely in-frame clones and lacks some. Of 5,100 or so clones listed, approximately 24% were seen once; the top ten hold roughly 28%. CDR3 size: 15 residues. Germline V CDR1 and CDR2: SEHNR, FQNEAQ (reference sequence). Trimming at V came to 3 bases and at J to 7 bases, leaving 9 bases not matched to a gene. The source material was tumor tissue. The chain employs TRBV7-9 and TRBJ1-2; 9 bases match TRBD1. The TCR comes from a human donor with diffuse large B-cell lymphoma. The CDR3 nucleotides are TGTGCCAGCAGCTTCAATTCGGACAGGGGAGGTGGCTACACCTTC. It yields the protein CASSFNSDRGGGYTF.